This T cell receptor beta chain was captured by sequencing in a study of blood T cells in healthy people across ages. General study points: With unsorted PBMCs, a conclusive comparison of naive versus antigen-experienced cells was not possible.

Combining a sample-barcoded 5' primer with a J-beta primer mix, a second PCR ran for about 7 to 11 cycles. Each of the samples gave a minimum of 2.5 million paired-end reads that contained CDR3. TCRdb re-analysed the 5' RACE reads in MiXCR, keeping a single row per CDR3 protein. The data contain about 970,000 distinct CDR3 sequences, 45% to 60% of them singletons. As to this clonotype: The antigen is undetermined.

Trimming cost V 6 bases and J 2 bases, with 13 bases left between them. The CDR3 is 14 residues long. Looked up from germline, CDR1 is MGHRA and CDR2 is YSYEKL. Drawing of peripheral blood yielded roughly 10 milliliters from each donor. Sequenced material: blood. V and J are TRBV4-1 and TRBJ2-5; the D gene is possibly TRBD2 (5 bases). The clonotype was recovered from a woman aged 55-75 years in good health. The CDR3 protein is CASSPRETQETQYF. CDR3 in DNA: TGCGCCAGCAGTCCACGGGAAACACAAGAGACCCAGTACTTC.